The entry that follows covers one TCR beta chain sequence. Its antigen is as yet unknown. The data were taken from a study of T cells in Graves' hyperthyroidism and ophthalmopathy. Broader study findings: In the blood, most expanded thyroid clonotypes above 0.001 appeared as well. From stable hyperthyroidism, ophthalmopathy was separated by a 13 V-J model.

Authors of the study amplified TCR beta CDR3 regions from RNA transcripts. Primed by the HTBI set, a first-round RT-PCR was run on the TCR CDR3. TCRdb fed the multiplex PCR reads into MiXCR, producing one record per CDR3 protein. There are around 690,000 distinct CDR3 sequences in the sample; approximately 15% occur only once, and less than 20% lies in the top ten. Germline CDR1 is LNHDA and CDR2 is SQIVND (reference sequence). The V gene lost 10 bases and the J gene lost 4 bases, with 22 bases spanning the gap. The CDR3 consists of 15 residues. A lack of ophthalmopathy progression within 18 months defined stable Graves' hyperthyroidism. It was 8.5 to 10 ml of fresh peripheral blood that supplied the PBMCs.

Specimen: blood. The source is a man in his fifties with Graves' hyperthyroidism. This chain uses TRBV19 with TRBJ1-2; maybe TRBD1 (6 bases). The CDR3 protein is CATTRGETRGYGYTF. DNA for the CDR3: TGTGCCACTACAAGGGGGGAAACAAGAGGCTATGGCTACACCTTC. Together with reference TRBV19 and TRBJ1-2, the CDR3 gives the full variable domain: DGGITQSPKYLFRKEGQNVTLSCEQNLNHDAMYWYRQDPGQGLRLIYYSQIVNDFQKGDIAEGYSVSREKKESFPLTVTSAQKNPTAFYLCATTRGETRGYGYTFGSGTRLTVV.